This TCR beta chain originates from a study of blood T cell repertoires in COVID-19. Germline lookup yields CDR1 MNHEY and CDR2 SVGAGI. With 6 bases removed from V and 0 bases from J, the gap between germline ends came to 15 bases. This CDR3 contains 15 residues. While infection was still active, Seattle patients were enrolled and then followed longitudinally. This clone has only one observation. Profiled with immunoSEQ multiplex PCR; TCRdb holds only in-frame clones, not every one. The data show hundreds of thousands of clones, with about 86% seen just once and 7.1% held by the top ten. The sequence was obtained from a woman aged 55-75 years with COVID-19, enrolled during active disease. The chain combines TRBV6-5 with TRBJ2-7; a weak D match, TRBD1 (6 bases). The sample taken for sequencing was peripheral blood. CDR3 bases: TGTGCCAGCAGCGCCCTGGGGGCCTCCTCCTACGAGCAGTACTTC. This gives the protein CASSALGASSYEQYF.